This T cell receptor beta chain was captured by sequencing in a study of T-cell memory formation after mild COVID-19 (dated by TCRdb to the early 2020s). Notes on the research overall: Most TCR sequence clusters were specific to one of the two donors. In a couple of donors, T-cell clones that expanded and contracted after mild COVID-19 were followed by sequencing TCRalpha and TCRbeta repertoires longitudinally. The cohort was made up of two young adult volunteers, one female and one male, who were previously healthy. General study outcomes and caveats: The study included only two mild cases, and larger cohorts that include severe cases with pre-infection samples were judged to be necessary. From day 15 to 85, contracting clones showed balanced CD4/CD8 phenotypes, whereas a second wave of clones that expanded from day 15 to 37 leaned towards CD4+. Some responding clones were found in pre-infection memory, which suggests that pre-existing cross-reactive memory T cells took part in the SARS-CoV-2 response. SARS-CoV-2 specificity of the second-wave clones peaking on day 37 was not confirmed. Contracting CD4+ clones turned up mainly in the CM and EM memory subsets, whereas EMRA was where CD8+ clones were enriched.

Taken from the germline V gene, the CDR1 and CDR2 loops are SGHVS and FQNEAQ. The CDR3, cysteine through phenylalanine, is 13 amino acids long. Just CDR3 DNA is preserved here, 39 bases in frame from base 1. The germline V end is reduced by 8 bases and the J end by 3 bases; junction bases left unmatched: 3. This clonotype appeared a few times. The antigen this receptor binds is unknown. No qualities accompany the bases; no much larger clone lies one base away. Sequencing was performed on an Illumina NovaSeq 6000. Using 5'RACE with constant-segment primers, TCRalpha and TCRbeta cDNA libraries were constructed, with sample barcodes and unique molecular identifiers added in the process. Trizol reagent was used to extract RNA from every sample. Library amplification was performed in two PCR steps, and a second sample barcode and Illumina TruSeq adapters were introduced in the second step. Libraries were sequenced on an Illumina NovaSeq with 2 x 150 bp paired-end reads. As for the original processing: Demultiplexing of reads and collapsing into UMI-guided consensus sequences were performed with migec v1.2.7. Using mixcr v2.1.11, UMI consensuses were aligned to TRA and TRB V and J templates and then assembled into clonotypes. A clonotype was counted as expanded or contracted only if both edgeR and NoisET called the change significant, with noise models trained on biological replicates. For edgeR calls, the cutoffs were a false discovery rate-adjusted p below 0.01 and a log2 fold-change threshold of 1. As an exploratory analysis of dynamics, max-normalized trajectories of the 1000 most abundant clonotypes were examined by PCA with hierarchical clustering. The CD4 or CD8 phenotype of responding clones was assigned using the separately sequenced CD4+ and CD8+ repertoires. The public reads were run again by TCRdb, first through fastp at Q25 and then through MiXCR, and only productive beta chains were kept. One record per CDR3 amino acid sequence lists the most common genes and DNA. These V and J calls rely on TCRdb rather than the paper's analysis. Counted in this sample were around 110,000 distinct CDR3 sequences; about an eighth of them appeared once. The ten largest clones represent around 25% of the sample.

PBMCs were isolated by Ficoll-Paque density gradient centrifugation. Sequenced: PBMCs or a T cell subset sorted from them (not recorded which). The sequence was collected from an adult woman who had mild COVID-19 (a few samples of this study predate the infection). The sample titles of this study are shuffled in the database, so cell type and time point are left out; the donor was told from shared clones. The chain joins TRBV7-8 to TRBJ2-3, and 9 bases in between align with TRBD1. The DNA reads as follows: TGTGCCAGCTTTGACAGGGGGACAGATACGCAGTATTTT. This encodes CASFDRGTDTQYF.